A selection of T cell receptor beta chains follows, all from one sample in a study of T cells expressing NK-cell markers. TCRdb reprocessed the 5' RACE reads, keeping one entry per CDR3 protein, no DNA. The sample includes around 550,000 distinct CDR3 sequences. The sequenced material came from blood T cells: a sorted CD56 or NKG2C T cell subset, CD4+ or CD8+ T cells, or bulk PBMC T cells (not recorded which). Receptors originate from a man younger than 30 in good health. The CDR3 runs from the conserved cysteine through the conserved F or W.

CDR3aa: CSARETGASYNEQFF
j_gene: TRBJ2-1
v_gene: TRBV20-1

CDR3aa: CASTPSAGYGYTF
j_gene: TRBJ1-2
v_gene: TRBV12-3/TRBV12-4

CDR3aa: CASSSQSNQPQHF
j_gene: TRBJ1-5
v_gene: TRBV27

CDR3aa: CASSYPTLTSGPSYEQYF
j_gene: TRBJ2-7
v_gene: TRBV6-5

CDR3aa: CASSQSQLSSYEQYF
j_gene: TRBJ2-7
v_gene: TRBV3-1

CDR3aa: CASSQDKTTWSSYNEQFF
j_gene: TRBJ2-1
v_gene: TRBV4-3

CDR3aa: CASSLRLAGGSNEQFF
j_gene: TRBJ2-1
v_gene: TRBV27

CDR3aa: CSARKPADSNQPQHF
j_gene: TRBJ1-5
v_gene: TRBV20-1

CDR3aa: CASSFLQGSATEAFF
j_gene: TRBJ1-1
v_gene: TRBV7-2

CDR3aa: CASRLNFGQFF
j_gene: TRBJ2-1
v_gene: TRBV6-1

CDR3aa: CASSLQGDTEAFF
j_gene: TRBJ1-1
v_gene: TRBV12-3/TRBV12-4

CDR3aa: CASSGGLAVTYEQYF
j_gene: TRBJ2-7
v_gene: TRBV28

CDR3aa: CASSHLQGSYGYTF
j_gene: TRBJ1-2
v_gene: TRBV4-1

CDR3aa: CASSLDVHNTGELFF
j_gene: TRBJ2-2
v_gene: TRBV5-1

CDR3aa: CASGRGLKLFF
j_gene: TRBJ1-4
v_gene: TRBV6-6

CDR3aa: CASSQESTDMNTEAFF
j_gene: TRBJ1-1
v_gene: TRBV4-2

CDR3aa: CASSPPGDSNYGYTF
j_gene: TRBJ1-2
v_gene: TRBV5-1

CDR3aa: CASSFFPGLIENQPQHF
j_gene: TRBJ1-5
v_gene: TRBV27

CDR3aa: CASSGQGVGYTF
j_gene: TRBJ1-2
v_gene: TRBV5-1

CDR3aa: CATSGGMDQPQHF
j_gene: TRBJ1-5
v_gene: TRBV24-1

CDR3aa: CASRRTGDVLQETQYF
j_gene: TRBJ2-5
v_gene: TRBV5-1

CDR3aa: CSAWTGDGEQFF
j_gene: TRBJ2-1
v_gene: TRBV20-1

CDR3aa: CASSLGTHGEKLFF
j_gene: TRBJ1-4
v_gene: TRBV27

CDR3aa: CSASPRLVGAGELFF
j_gene: TRBJ2-2
v_gene: TRBV20-1

CDR3aa: CASQTDSNQPQHF
j_gene: TRBJ1-5
v_gene: TRBV6-1

CDR3aa: CASSLFGDFTEAFF
j_gene: TRBJ1-1
v_gene: TRBV7-2